The entry below gives a single T cell receptor beta chain sequence along with its context. The V end lost 3 bases, the J end lost 0 bases, and 9 bases lay between the germline ends. Germline-derived CDR1 and CDR2 are SQVTM and ANQGSEA. This CDR3 spans 13 amino acids. Method: immunoSEQ multiplex PCR; TCRdb's copy keeps in-frame clones and lacks some. The table lists approximately 70,000 clones, over 75% of them singletons, with approximately 3% in the top ten. These data are taken from a study of cytotoxic CD8 clonotypes in ibrutinib-treated CLL. At the level of the study: After median approximately 6 years, approximately 15 stayed in remission, around twelve progressed; responses around 25 partial, 2 complete.

Specimen: PBMCs, collected after 12 months of ibrutinib treatment. The receptor was derived from a human donor with chronic lymphocytic leukemia. The gene calls are TRBV29-1 and TRBJ2-7; D might be TRBD1 or TRBD2, each matching 5 bases. The CDR3 spells CSVEGTASYEQYF. Here the CDR3 DNA reads TGCAGCGTTGAGGGGACGGCCTCCTACGAGCAGTACTTC.